This is a list of T cell receptor beta chains from one sample in a study of blood T cell repertoires in COVID-19. The assay was immunoSEQ multiplex PCR, and TCRdb's table has in-frame clones only and misses some. The table shows 200,000 to 250,000 clones, with about 80% occurring only once. The sequencing input was PBMCs or T cells enriched from blood (not recorded which). Receptor source: a woman aged 40 to 55 with acute COVID-19. Each CDR3 is given with its conserved first and last residue. A D gene is named only where the DNA matches it firmly. The listing skips clone size in some rows; elsewhere it reads once, few, many or a size class.

d_call,v_call,clone_size,j_call,cdr3_aa,cdr3_nt
NA,TRBV19,NA,TRBJ1-1,CASSIGDSGEAFF,TGTGCCAGTAGTATCGGGGACTCGGGTGAAGCTTTCTTT
TRBD2,TRBV11-2,NA,TRBJ2-7,CASSLRGGAGVNEQYF,TGTGCCAGCAGCTTACGGGGGGGAGCGGGGGTGAACGAGCAGTACTTC
TRBD1,TRBV5-1,once,TRBJ1-4,CASRTGTANEKLFF,TGCGCCAGCAGAACCGGGACAGCTAATGAAAAACTGTTTTTT
TRBD2,TRBV15,NA,TRBJ2-1,CATSRRGAGGEQFF,TGTGCCACCAGCCGCAGGGGAGCGGGGGGGGAGCAGTTCTTC
TRBD1,TRBV2,NA,TRBJ1-5,CASSGDRVGQPQHF,TGTGCCAGCAGTGGGGACAGGGTTGGTCAGCCCCAGCATTTT
TRBD2,TRBV3-1/TRBV3-2,NA,TRBJ2-4,CASSQVRPNFPEAGGPKLF,TGTGCCAGCAGCCAAGTTCGCCCCAATTTCCCGGAAGCGGGGGGGCCAAAATTGTTC
NA,TRBV2,NA,TRBJ1-6,CASTTGDSPLHF,TGTGCCAGCACTACAGGAGATTCACCCCTCCACTTT
TRBD1,TRBV28,NA,TRBJ1-1,CASSRQGVTEAFF,TGTGCCAGCAGCCGACAGGGGGTGACTGAAGCTTTCTTT
NA,TRBV4-2,NA,TRBJ2-1,CASSQVGDLDEQFF,TGTGCCAGCAGCCAAGTCGGGGATTTGGATGAGCAGTTCTTC
NA,TRBV3-1/TRBV3-2,NA,TRBJ2-5,CASSHRQVGQETQYF,TGTGCCAGCAGCCACAGACAGGTTGGCCAAGAGACCCAGTACTTC
NA,TRBV27,few,TRBJ2-5,CASSLLWLVRQETQYF,TGTGCCAGCAGTTTATTGTGGCTAGTGCGACAAGAGACCCAGTACTTC
NA,TRBV10-3,NA,TRBJ2-7,CAISETGSYEQYF,TGTGCCATCAGCGAAACAGGGTCCTACGAGCAGTACTTC
NA,TRBV9,once,TRBJ1-2,CASSAPRGGGYTF,TGTGCCAGCAGCGCCCCCAGGGGCGGAGGCTACACCTTC
TRBD1,TRBV27,NA,TRBJ2-5,CASSLDRAQETQYF,TGTGCCAGCAGTTTGGACAGGGCCCAAGAGACCCAGTACTTC
NA,TRBV28,NA,TRBJ2-5,CASSFGGRPQETQYF,TGTGCCAGCAGTTTTGGAGGGAGGCCCCAAGAGACCCAGTACTTC
NA,TRBV3-1/TRBV3-2,NA,TRBJ1-3,CASSQASSGNTIYF,TGTGCCAGCAGCCAAGCGAGTTCTGGAAACACCATATATTTT
NA,TRBV2,NA,TRBJ2-1,CASSGDGNYNEQFF,TGTGCCAGCAGTGGAGATGGTAACTACAATGAGCAGTTCTTC
NA,TRBV19,NA,TRBJ1-3,CASRPGSGNTIYF,TGTGCCAGTAGGCCGGGATCTGGAAACACCATATATTTT
TRBD2,TRBV28,once,TRBJ2-5,CASSLGFRGSSAQYF,TGTGCCAGCAGTTTAGGGTTTCGCGGGAGTTCGGCCCAGTACTTC
TRBD2,TRBV7-9,NA,TRBJ2-1,CASSLYSGGARNEQFF,TGTGCCAGCAGCTTATATAGCGGGGGGGCTCGAAATGAGCAGTTCTTC
TRBD2,TRBV9,NA,TRBJ2-1,CASSDGLAGGPGSDEQFF,TGTGCCAGCAGCGACGGACTAGCGGGAGGGCCGGGTTCGGATGAGCAGTTCTTC
TRBD1,TRBV19,NA,TRBJ2-1,CASSSGTGASGNRNEQFF,TGTGCCAGTAGTAGTGGGACAGGGGCTAGCGGAAACAGGAATGAGCAGTTCTTC
NA,TRBV5-1,NA,TRBJ2-1,CASGQSSYNEQFF,TGCGCCAGTGGACAGAGCTCCTACAATGAGCAGTTCTTC
TRBD2,TRBV6-5,NA,TRBJ2-1,CASSSLAGAYNEQFF,TGTGCCAGCAGCTCACTAGCGGGAGCATACAATGAGCAGTTCTTC
NA,TRBV5-8,NA,TRBJ1-1,CASSPEGTLNTEAFF,TGTGCCAGCAGCCCTGAGGGGACTTTAAACACTGAAGCTTTCTTT
NA,TRBV28,NA,TRBJ1-4,CASSSYGTNEKLFF,TGTGCCAGCAGCTCCTATGGAACTAATGAAAAACTGTTTTTT
NA,TRBV28,NA,TRBJ2-7,CASSPPLGQDSYEQYF,TGTGCCAGCAGTCCACCTCTGGGCCAAGACTCCTACGAGCAGTACTTC
NA,TRBV30,NA,TRBJ2-1,CAWSAFPGESSYNEQFF,TGTGCCTGGAGTGCTTTTCCGGGGGAAAGCTCCTACAATGAGCAGTTCTTC
TRBD1,TRBV28,NA,TRBJ1-5,CASNLGQGANQPQHF,TGTGCCAGCAATCTCGGACAGGGCGCTAACCAGCCCCAGCATTTT